The 28 T cell receptor beta chains below all came from one sample that was sequenced in a study of PD-1 blockade in mismatch repair-deficient tumors. Some clones are missing from TCRdb's copy, which holds only in-frame ones; the method was immunoSEQ multiplex PCR. The top ten hold 4% to 5% of the sample, which has some 120,000 clones, over 60% seen once. Source: peripheral blood, taken around 60 weeks after starting pembrolizumab. The receptors originated from an adult with mismatch repair-deficient cancer.

In DNA form, the CDR3 reads TGTGCCAGCAGTTCCGGACAGGGAAGCTCCTACGAGCAGTACTTC. This sequence encodes CASSSGQGSSYEQYF. V usage is TRBV27 and J usage is TRBJ2-7, with 8 nucleotides matching TRBD1. The CDR3 has 15 residues. Germline CDR1 and CDR2: MNHEY and SMNVEV (reference sequence). Trimming at V came to 4 bases and at J to 0 bases, leaving 5 bases not matched to a gene.

The rearrangement uses TRBV19 and TRBJ1-2; D may be TRBD1 (5 bases). CDR1 is LNHDA, CDR2 SQIVND, per germline (reference sequence). This CDR3 contains 16 residues. Trimming stripped 7 bases from V and 4 bases from J, with 22 bases between. The CDR3 DNA reads as TGTGCCAGTAAAGGTTTAGGCAGGCGGGACGGCTATGGCTACACCTTC. It encodes CASKGLGRRDGYGYTF.

This clone has more than one count but fewer than ten. The J gene is TRBJ1-2, the V gene TRBV7-6; 10 bases match TRBD1. The V segment lost 4 bases and the J segment 4 bases; nucleotides outside the gene matches: 6. The CDR3 contains 15 residues. CDR1 is SGHVS, CDR2 FNYEAQ, per germline. In nucleotides, the CDR3 is TGTGCCAGCAGCTCTCCGGACAGGGGGATCTATGGCTACACCTTC. Its protein is CASSSPDRGIYGYTF.

DNA of the CDR3: TGTGCCATCCAACCGGCTTTGGGGACCACCGGGGAGCTGTTTTTT. Protein product: CAIQPALGTTGELFF. The genes are TRBV10-3 and TRBJ2-2, with D perhaps assigned TRBD1 or TRBD2 (5 bases each). Deletions cut 8 bases from V and 4 bases from J, with 17 bases between. Germline CDR1 reads ENHRY; CDR2 reads SYGVKD. This CDR3 is built from 15 residues.

The gene calls are TRBV19 and TRBJ1-2; 8 nucleotides align to TRBD1. The CDR3 has 16 amino acids. The V segment lost 6 bases and the J segment 2 bases; nucleotides outside the gene matches: 11. Germline V gives CDR1 LNHDA, CDR2 SQIVND (reference sequence). CDR3 sequence reads: CASRHLPGQENYGYTF. CDR3 coding DNA: TGTGCCAGTAGACATCTTCCGGGACAGGAAAACTATGGCTACACCTTC.

This clone showed up many times. The J gene is TRBJ1-4, the V gene TRBV4-2; TRBD1 might be the D (5 bases). Germline CDR1 reads LGHNA; CDR2 reads YNFKEQ. The length of the CDR3 is 17 residues. V gave up 4 bases and J gave up 5 bases, with 20 bases separating them. The chain's CDR3 is CASSPRPVGGRNEKLFF. CDR3 nucleotides: TGTGCCAGCAGCCCCCGCCCAGTTGGGGGAAGGAATGAAAAACTGTTTTTT.

The chain links TRBV19 to TRBJ2-2; weak D call: TRBD2 (5 bases). Germline CDR1 and CDR2: LNHDA and SQIVND (reference sequence). The V gene lost 4 bases and the J gene lost 5 bases, with 8 bases spanning the gap. CDR3 length: 13 residues. The CDR3 bases are TGTGCCAGTAGTAGAGGGCAGACCGGGGAGCTGTTTTTT. Protein sequence: CASSRGQTGELFF.

The V gene is TRBV14, the J gene TRBJ2-5; D unclear. Trimming stripped 1 base from V and 5 bases from J, with 8 bases between. Looked up from germline, CDR1 is SGHDN and CDR2 is FVKESK. CDR3 size: 13 residues. The CDR3, as DNA: TGTGCCAGCAGCCAAGTATCGGCGGAGACCCAGTACTTC. This sequence encodes CASSQVSAETQYF.

The chain is built from TRBV28 and TRBJ1-2, with a possible D match to TRBD1 (6 bases). CDR1 and CDR2 (germline): MDHEN, SYDVKM. V shed 4 bases and J shed 6 bases, with 18 bases lying between them. CDR3 size: 15 residues. CDR3 nucleotides: TGTGCCAGCAGTTCAACCTACAGGGTTTACCATGGCTACACCTTC. Translating it yields CASSSTYRVYHGYTF.

This sequence joins TRBV9 and TRBJ2-1, with D tentatively TRBD2 (6 bases). The germline V gene encodes CDR1 SGDLS and CDR2 YYNGEE. The V gene lost 0 bases and the J gene lost 6 bases, with 10 bases spanning the gap. The CDR3 extends over 14 amino acids. The CDR3 loop reads CASSVDPSVNEQFF. The CDR3 DNA reads as TGTGCCAGCAGCGTAGATCCTAGCGTCAATGAGCAGTTCTTC.

This clone occurred a few times. Other DNA sequences in this specimen translate into the identical CDR3. V gene TRBV18 combines with J gene TRBJ2-2, with 8 bases matching TRBD1. V shed 3 bases and J 3 bases; nucleotides not matched to a gene: 6. Germline V CDR1 and CDR2: KGHSH, LQKENI. CDR3 length equals 16 residues. The CDR3 is CASSPPTGVDTGELFF. The CDR3 nucleotides are TGTGCCAGCTCACCGCCGACAGGGGTCGACACCGGGGAGCTGTTTTTT. The entire variable domain, with the rest obtained from reference TRBV18 and TRBJ2-2, is as follows: NAGVMQNPRHLVRRRGQEARLRCSPMKGHSHVYWYRQLPEEGLKFMVYLQKENIIDESGMPKERFSAEFPKEGPSILRIQQVVRGDSAAYFCASSPPTGVDTGELFFGEGSRLTVL.

This clone appeared once. The DNA of the CDR3 is TGTGCCAGCAGCTTGTATACGGGAGACACTAGCAATCAGCCCCAGCATTTT. Amino acid sequence: CASSLYTGDTSNQPQHF. The chain uses TRBV5-6 and TRBJ1-5; no clear D gene. The CDR3 loop spans 17 amino acids. The germline V and J ends were trimmed by 1 base and 0 bases, with 14 bases remaining between them. In germline, CDR1 is SGHDT, CDR2 YYEEEE.

The chain joins TRBV7-4 to TRBJ1-5; tentatively, D is TRBD1 (6 bases). The CDR3 contains 14 residues. The V gene's germline CDR1 is SGHVT and CDR2 SQSDAQ. V lost 4 bases and J lost 6, with 13 bases in between. The CDR3, as DNA: TGTGCCAGCAGCTCCTGGGGGGGCATTCAGCCCCAGCATTTT. Protein sequence: CASSSWGGIQPQHF.

The chain employs TRBV29-1 and TRBJ2-5; D gene uncertain. The length of the CDR3 is 12 residues. Per germline, CDR1 SQVTM and CDR2 ANQGSEA. Trimming removed 1 base at V and 1 base at J, with 4 bases between. CDR3 sequence: CSVEGAQETQYF. The DNA of the CDR3 is TGCAGCGTTGAAGGAGCCCAAGAGACCCAGTACTTC. Full variable domain (rest looked up from reference TRBV29-1 and TRBJ2-5): SAVISQKPSRDICQRGTSLTIQCQVDSQVTMMFWYRQQPGQSLTLIATANQGSEATYESGFVIDKFPISRPNLTFSTLTVSNMSPEDSSIYLCSVEGAQETQYFGPGTRLLVL.

This sequence joins TRBV6-6 and TRBJ1-5; D is unclear. CDR3 size: 13 residues. Trimming removed 5 bases from V and 7 bases from J, with 12 bases in between. From germline, CDR1 is MNHNY and CDR2 SVGAGI (reference sequence). For the CDR3, the DNA is TGTGCCAGCAGTCGCTCGCAGGAGCAGCCCCAGCATTTT. Protein product: CASSRSQEQPQHF.

This clone showed up just a few times. The CDR3 region is CASSLGLGYEQYF. The CDR3 bases are TGCGCCAGCAGCTTGGGGCTAGGGTACGAGCAGTACTTC. The rearrangement joins TRBV5-1 to TRBJ2-7, with D unclear. This CDR3 has 13 residues. Germline lookup yields CDR1 SGHRS and CDR2 YFSETQ. V lost 0 bases to trimming and J lost 4 bases, with 8 bases between them.

The rearrangement uses TRBV19 and TRBJ2-7; 7 bases fit TRBD2. The germline CDR1 and CDR2 sequences are LNHDA and SQIVND (reference sequence). This CDR3 comprises 16 residues. J was trimmed by 4 bases and V by 5 bases; bases with no gene match: 14. CDR3 coding DNA: TGTGCCAGTAGTCTCCACTTTCGGGAGGTTGGGTACGAGCAGTACTTC. This gives the protein CASSLHFREVGYEQYF.

The chain uses TRBV4-1 and TRBJ2-3; 7 nucleotides align to TRBD2. The CDR3 runs to 17 residues. The V segment lost 1 base and the J segment 4 bases; nucleotides outside the gene matches: 11. CDR1 is MGHRA and CDR2 is YSYEKL in the germline V gene. The CDR3 reads CASSQAPMIAGADTQYF. The CDR3, as DNA: TGCGCCAGCAGCCAAGCCCCCATGATTGCGGGAGCAGATACGCAGTATTTT.

The chain is built from TRBV7-6 and TRBJ2-5; 13 bases map to TRBD2. V was pared by 1 base and J by 5 bases, with 7 bases of the junction left unmatched. The CDR3 length is 17 residues. Per germline, CDR1 SGHVS and CDR2 FNYEAQ. The CDR3 nucleotides read TGTGCCAGCAGCTTAGGACTAGCGGGAGGCGTAGCGGAGACCCAGTACTTC. Amino acids: CASSLGLAGGVAETQYF.

The V gene is TRBV7-3, the J gene TRBJ2-3, with TRBD1 identical over 9 bases. The J segment lost 1 base and the V segment lost 5 bases, leaving 4 bases of the junction unmatched. The CDR3 has 15 amino acids. Germline V gene lookup returns CDR1 SGHTA and CDR2 FQGTGA. The CDR3 DNA sequence: TGTGCCAGCAGCCACCGGGACAGGGGCACAGATACGCAGTATTTT. It yields the protein CASSHRDRGTDTQYF.

V is TRBV6-6 and J is TRBJ1-2; D gene ambiguous. Trimming shortened V by 2 bases and J by 7 bases, and 11 bases separated the two germline ends. CDR1 is MNHNY, CDR2 SVGAGI, per germline (reference sequence). This CDR3 has 13 amino acids. The CDR3 region is CASSYPGIGGYTF. The CDR3 DNA reads TGTGCCAGCAGTTACCCGGGGATTGGTGGCTACACCTTC.

The rearrangement joins TRBV6-5 to TRBJ1-5, with unresolved D. Germline V gene sequence: CDR1 MNHEY, CDR2 SVGAGI. V was shortened by 10 bases and J by 4 bases, with 11 bases between the two germline ends. The CDR3 contains 12 residues. The CDR3 loop reads CATRQGNQPQHF. The DNA of the CDR3 is TGTGCCACCCGACAAGGAAATCAGCCCCAGCATTTT.

The genes are TRBV5-4 and TRBJ1-2; maybe TRBD1 (5 bases). The CDR3 sequence is 15 residues long. V shed 0 bases and J shed 7 bases, with 16 bases lying between them. CDR1 is SGHNT, CDR2 YYREEE, per germline (reference sequence). The CDR3 region is CASSLAGIGGRGYTF. The CDR3 DNA sequence: TGTGCCAGCAGCTTGGCCGGGATCGGGGGACGTGGCTACACCTTC.

J is TRBJ2-7 and V is TRBV18, with no clear D. CDR1 is KGHSH, CDR2 LQKENI, per germline. Trimming stripped 5 bases from V and 5 bases from J, with 19 bases between. This CDR3 region has 15 residues. CDR3 DNA sequence: TGTGCCAGCTCAAGATCTTCAGGCGTAGCAGACGAGCAGTACTTC. Translated, it gives CASSRSSGVADEQYF. The full variable domain, its missing parts supplied by reference TRBV18 and TRBJ2-7, is NAGVMQNPRHLVRRRGQEARLRCSPMKGHSHVYWYRQLPEEGLKFMVYLQKENIIDESGMPKERFSAEFPKEGPSILRIQQVVRGDSAAYFCASSRSSGVADEQYFGPGTRLTVT.

The V call is TRBV7-2, the J call TRBJ1-2, with D possibly matching TRBD1 (5 bases). Germline V gene data show CDR1 as SGHTA and CDR2 as FQGNSA. This CDR3 is built from 15 residues. The V end was cut by 5 bases, the J end by 8 bases, with 21 bases between. The CDR3 is CASSDKGSGPRGYTF. The CDR3 DNA is TGTGCCAGCAGCGATAAGGGGTCAGGTCCCCGGGGCTACACCTTC.

V usage is TRBV14 and J usage is TRBJ2-3, with D perhaps assigned TRBD1 or TRBD2 (5 bases each). Germline V gene sequence: CDR1 SGHDN, CDR2 FVKESK. Between the trimmed V and J ends, which lost 0 bases and 2 bases, there was a span of 21 bases. This CDR3 contains 19 residues. Here the CDR3 DNA reads TGTGCCAGCAGCCAAGAGAGCGTGGTGTGGTGGGACCACACAGATACGCAGTATTTT. Its translation is CASSQESVVWWDHTDTQYF.

This rearrangement joins TRBV11-2 to TRBJ2-3, with D unclear. V lost 4 bases and J 5 bases, leaving 4 bases between the germline ends. The germline CDR1 and CDR2 sequences are SGHAT and FQNNGV. This CDR3 has 11 residues. CDR3 in amino acids: CASSSGDTQYF. CDR3 bases: TGTGCCAGCAGCTCCGGAGATACGCAGTATTTT. The full variable domain, in which reference TRBV11-2 and TRBJ2-3 provide the parts outside the CDR3, is EAGVAQSPRYKIIEKRQSVAFWCNPISGHATLYWYQQILGQGPKLLIQFQNNGVVDDSQLPKDRFSAERLKGVDSTLKIQPAKLEDSAVYLCASSSGDTQYFGPGTRLTVL.

This clone has only one observation. V is TRBV7-2 and J is TRBJ2-1, with 10 bases fitting TRBD2. The germline CDR1 and CDR2 sequences are SGHTA and FQGNSA. Trimming cost V 4 bases and J 2 bases; bases outside gene matches: 5. This CDR3 is 16 amino acids long. DNA of the CDR3: TGTGCCAGCAGCTCCCGGACTAGCGGCGCCTACAATGAGCAGTTCTTC. Protein sequence: CASSSRTSGAYNEQFF.